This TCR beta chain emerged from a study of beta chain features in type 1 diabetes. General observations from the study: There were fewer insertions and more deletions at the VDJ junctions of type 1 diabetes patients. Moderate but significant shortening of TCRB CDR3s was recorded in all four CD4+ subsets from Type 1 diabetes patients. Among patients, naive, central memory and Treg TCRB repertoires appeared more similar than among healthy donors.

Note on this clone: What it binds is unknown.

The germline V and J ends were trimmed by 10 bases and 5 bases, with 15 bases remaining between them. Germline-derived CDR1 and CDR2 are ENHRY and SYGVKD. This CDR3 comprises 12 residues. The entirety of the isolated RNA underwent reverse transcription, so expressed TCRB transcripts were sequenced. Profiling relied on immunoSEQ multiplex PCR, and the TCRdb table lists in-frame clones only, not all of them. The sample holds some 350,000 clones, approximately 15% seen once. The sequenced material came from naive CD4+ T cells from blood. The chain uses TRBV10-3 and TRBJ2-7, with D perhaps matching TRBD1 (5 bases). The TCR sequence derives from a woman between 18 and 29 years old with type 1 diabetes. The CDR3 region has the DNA TGTGCCACGCGTCAGGGTTGGGACGAGCAGTACTTC. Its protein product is CATRQGWDEQYF.